Given below is one T cell receptor (beta chain) in context. This record comes from a study of blood T cell repertoires in COVID-19. Study-wide background: Sources were T cells, B-cell-depleted T cells, or PBMCs; the material itself was cDNA or gDNA.

Using immunoSEQ multiplex PCR, the repertoire was profiled, and TCRdb retains in-frame clones only, with some absent. The sample has around 170,000 clones, about 89% seen once. Per the germline V gene, CDR1 is SGHRS and CDR2 is YFSETQ. This CDR3 has 15 residues. V gave up 0 bases and J gave up 4 bases, with 14 bases separating them. The sequencing input was peripheral blood. The chain combines TRBV5-1 with TRBJ2-7; D possibly corresponds to TRBD2 (7 bases). This TCR was sampled from a man in his sixties with acute or convalescent COVID-19. This chain's CDR3 is CASSLGLGGPYEQYF. CDR3 nucleotide sequence: TGCGCCAGCAGCTTGGGTCTCGGGGGGCCTTACGAGCAGTACTTC.